These 28 T cell receptor beta chains were sequenced from one sample in a study of immune evolution from preneoplasia to lung adenocarcinoma. TCRdb's copy holds only in-frame clones and misses some; the assay was immunoSEQ multiplex PCR. This sample has some 5,000 clones, with approximately 82% found just once. Source material: FFPE lung adenocarcinoma in situ tissue. Every receptor here comes from a person in their 70s with lung adenocarcinoma.

This CDR3 is CASSLGETRRRSYNEQFF. Here the CDR3 DNA reads TGTGCCAGCAGCTTGGGGGAAACGAGGAGGCGCTCCTACAATGAGCAGTTCTTC. The rearrangement links TRBV5-6 to TRBJ2-1, with D perhaps matching TRBD2 (5 bases). V shed 0 bases and J shed 0 bases, with 16 bases lying between them. The V gene's germline CDR1 is SGHDT and CDR2 YYEEEE. This CDR3 has 18 residues.

The chain couples TRBV4-1 to TRBJ1-2; tentative D call: TRBD1 (5 bases). Per the germline V gene, CDR1 is MGHRA and CDR2 is YSYEKL. The germline V and J ends were trimmed by 1 base and 3 bases, with 18 bases remaining between them. This CDR3 region has 17 residues. CDR3 sequence reads: CASSQGARGSSDYGYTF. CDR3 DNA: TGCGCCAGCAGCCAAGGTGCGAGGGGATCGAGCGACTATGGCTACACCTTC.

This clone appeared a few times. The CDR3 region has the DNA TGTGCCAGCAGTTTAACAAGGGGTAATTATGGCTACACCTTC. Translating it yields CASSLTRGNYGYTF. The chain links TRBV28 to TRBJ1-2, with a possible D match to TRBD1 (5 bases). Germline V gene lookup returns CDR1 MDHEN and CDR2 SYDVKM. This CDR3 contains 14 residues. With 2 bases removed from V and 5 bases from J, the gap between germline ends came to 12 bases.

The chain couples TRBV28 to TRBJ1-1; 7 nucleotides agree with TRBD1. The length of the CDR3 is 14 residues. V was clipped by 3 bases and J by 7 bases; unmatched bases: 8. Per the germline V gene, CDR1 is MDHEN and CDR2 is SYDVKM. The CDR3 DNA reads as TGTGCCAGCAGTTTTCCCGGGACAGCCGTTGAAGCTTTCTTT. Translating it yields CASSFPGTAVEAFF. Full variable domain (remainder filled in from reference TRBV28 and TRBJ1-1): DVKVTQSSRYLVKRTGEKVFLECVQDMDHENMFWYRQDPGLGLRLIYFSYDVKMKEKGDIPEGYSVSREKKERFSLILESASTNQTSMYLCASSFPGTAVEAFFGQGTRLTVV.

This rearrangement joins TRBV28 to TRBJ2-5, with 15 bases identical to TRBD2. With V trimmed by 4 bases and J by 2 bases, 17 bases remained unmatched. The germline gives CDR1 MDHEN, CDR2 SYDVKM. The CDR3 length is 21 residues. The CDR3 region is CASSWTSGRVWVRGVQETQYF. The CDR3 region has the DNA TGTGCCAGCAGTTGGACTAGCGGGAGGGTCTGGGTTCGCGGAGTACAAGAGACCCAGTACTTC. The full variable domain, in which reference TRBV28 and TRBJ2-5 provide the parts outside the CDR3, is DVKVTQSSRYLVKRTGEKVFLECVQDMDHENMFWYRQDPGLGLRLIYFSYDVKMKEKGDIPEGYSVSREKKERFSLILESASTNQTSMYLCASSWTSGRVWVRGVQETQYFGPGTRLLVL.

V and J are TRBV27 and TRBJ2-2, with TRBD2 matching 7 bases. This CDR3 has 13 amino acids. V gave up 4 bases and J gave up 6 bases; unmatched junction bases: 2. The germline V gene encodes CDR1 MNHEY and CDR2 SMNVEV (reference sequence). The CDR3 nucleotides are TGTGCCAGCAGTTATGGGGGGGCCGGGGAGCTGTTTTTT. This translates into CASSYGGAGELFF.

The CDR3 coding sequence is TGTGCCAGTACCCTTCGTGGGGGGAGCACAGATACGCAGTATTTT. Translating gives CASTLRGGSTDTQYF. V usage is TRBV19 and J usage is TRBJ2-3; D may be TRBD2 (6 bases). With 7 bases removed from V and 0 bases from J, the gap between germline ends came to 14 bases. The CDR3 covers 15 residues. Germline CDR1 is LNHDA and CDR2 is SQIVND (reference sequence). Filled out from reference TRBV19 and TRBJ2-3, the complete variable domain reads DGGITQSPKYLFRKEGQNVTLSCEQNLNHDAMYWYRQDPGQGLRLIYYSQIVNDFQKGDIAEGYSVSREKKESFPLTVTSAQKNPTAFYLCASTLRGGSTDTQYFGPGTRLTVL.

The rearrangement joins TRBV30 to TRBJ1-4, with D possibly TRBD1 on 5 matching bases. The V end was cut by 6 bases, the J end by 8 bases, with 19 bases between. The CDR3 loop spans 14 amino acids. Germline V gene lookup returns CDR1 GTSNPN and CDR2 SVGIG (reference sequence). In DNA form, the CDR3 reads TGTGCCTGCTTACTACCCGGGGGAGGAGAAAAACTGTTTTTT. It translates to CACLLPGGGEKLFF.

V is TRBV9 and J is TRBJ2-3; TRBD1 matches at 7 bases. V lost 1 base, J lost 6 bases, and 5 bases stayed unmatched. CDR1 SGDLS and CDR2 YYNGEE come from the germline V gene. The CDR3 runs 14 residues. This chain's CDR3 is CASSVIEGADTQYF. In nucleotides, the CDR3 is TGTGCCAGCAGCGTAATAGAGGGGGCGGATACGCAGTATTTT. Supplemented by reference TRBV9 and TRBJ2-3, the full variable domain reads DSGVTQTPKHLITATGQRVTLRCSPRSGDLSVYWYQQSLDQGLQFLIQYYNGEERAKGNILERFSAQQFPDLHSELNLSSLELGDSALYFCASSVIEGADTQYFGPGTRLTVL.

The chain has TRBV5-1 and TRBJ1-1; 7 bases line up with TRBD1. CDR1 SGHRS and CDR2 YFSETQ come from the germline V gene. CDR3 length: 13 residues. The V and J ends lost 7 bases and 5 bases, in that order; junction bases with no gene match: 8. CDR3 DNA: TGCGCCAGCTTCTTGACAGGGACGACTGAAGCTTTCTTT. Translating it yields CASFLTGTTEAFF.

V gene TRBV9 combines with J gene TRBJ2-5; possibly TRBD1 or TRBD2 for D (5 bases each). In germline, CDR1 is SGDLS, CDR2 YYNGEE. The CDR3 is 13 amino acids. Trimming pared 4 bases from V and 3 bases from J, leaving 10 bases between. This chain's CDR3 is CASSIGTEETQYF. DNA of the CDR3: TGTGCCAGCAGCATCGGGACGGAAGAGACCCAGTACTTC.

This clone was counted only a few times. The V and J genes are TRBV7-6 and TRBJ1-2; D is unclear. Looked up from germline, CDR1 is SGHVS and CDR2 is FNYEAQ. Trimming shortened V by 3 bases and J by 8 bases, and 16 bases separated the two germline ends. This CDR3 has 14 amino acids. The CDR3 DNA is TGTGCCAGCAGCTTCAGACCAAGGGTAGGCGGCTACACCTTC. It yields the protein CASSFRPRVGGYTF. Looking up the rest from reference TRBV7-6 and TRBJ1-2 gives the full variable domain: GAGVSQSPRYKVTKRGQDVALRCDPISGHVSLYWYRQALGQGPEFLTYFNYEAQQDKSGLPNDRFSAERPEGSISTLTIQRTEQRDSAMYRCASSFRPRVGGYTFGSGTRLTVV.

The V call is TRBV12-2, the J call TRBJ1-5; the table's TRBD1 call for D was not verified on the DNA. TRBV12-2 is tagged as a pseudogene. This CDR3 is built from 16 residues. CDR3 nucleotides: TGTGCAAGTCGCCACGACACAGGGGGCCTTGGTCAGCCCCAGCATTTT. Translated: CASRHDTGGLGQPQHF.

The table lists this clone with a count of one. The chain links TRBV18 to TRBJ2-1; TRBD2 agrees at 8 bases. V gave up 4 bases and J gave up 6 bases; unmatched junction bases: 8. Germline V gene data show CDR1 as KGHSH and CDR2 as LQKENI. The CDR3 spans 15 residues. Here the CDR3 DNA reads TGTGCCAGCTCACAACGGACTAGCCAAGGCAATGAGCAGTTCTTC. It translates to CASSQRTSQGNEQFF.

V usage is TRBV11-3 and J usage is TRBJ2-3; D remains ambiguous. The length of the CDR3 is 13 residues. V was trimmed by 2 bases and J by 7 bases, leaving 10 bases between them. The germline V gene has CDR1 SGHNT and CDR2 YENEEA. DNA for the CDR3: TGTGCCAGCAGCTTACTTGGAGTAAATACGCAGTATTTT. Encoded protein: CASSLLGVNTQYF. The full variable domain, completed using reference TRBV11-3 and TRBJ2-3, is EAGVVQSPRYKIIEKKQPVAFWCNPISGHNTLYWYLQNLGQGPELLIRYENEEAVDDSQLPKDRFSAERLKGVDSTLKIQPAELGDSAVYLCASSLLGVNTQYFGPGTRLTVL.

V is TRBV7-9 and J is TRBJ1-4; unclear D gene. With 0 bases removed from V and 5 bases from J, the gap between germline ends came to 7 bases. Germline assignment: CDR1 SEHNR and CDR2 FQNEAQ (reference sequence). CDR3 length equals 14 residues. CDR3: CASSLAGQNEKLFF. The CDR3 DNA is TGTGCCAGCAGCTTAGCAGGGCAGAATGAAAAACTGTTTTTT.

V gene TRBV7-8 combines with J gene TRBJ2-1, with 8 bases aligning to TRBD2. V lost 3 bases, J lost 5 bases, and 9 bases stayed unmatched. CDR1 and CDR2 from the germline V gene are SGHVS and FQNEAQ. The CDR3 is 16 amino acids. For the CDR3, the DNA is TGTGCCAGCAGCTTGCCCGGGACTAGAGGCAACAATGAGCAGTTCTTC. It translates to CASSLPGTRGNNEQFF.

The count of this clone is one. The chain uses TRBV5-1 and TRBJ2-1; D might be TRBD1 or TRBD2, each matching 5 bases. CDR3 length equals 13 residues. Trimming took off 4 bases at V and 9 bases at J, with 14 bases between the two ends. Germline lookup yields CDR1 SGHRS and CDR2 YFSETQ. The CDR3 sequence is CASSVRDAGEQFF. The CDR3 nucleotides read TGCGCCAGCAGCGTTAGGGACGCGGGTGAGCAGTTCTTC.

CDR3 residues: CASSRNRHEQFF. The CDR3 region has the DNA TGTGCCAGCAGCCGAAACCGGCATGAGCAGTTCTTC. The rearrangement links TRBV7-6 to TRBJ2-1; D is unclear. The CDR3 runs 12 residues. Trimming shortened V by 5 bases and J by 8 bases, and 10 bases separated the two germline ends. Germline V gene sequence: CDR1 SGHVS, CDR2 FNYEAQ. Full variable domain (rest looked up from reference TRBV7-6 and TRBJ2-1): GAGVSQSPRYKVTKRGQDVALRCDPISGHVSLYWYRQALGQGPEFLTYFNYEAQQDKSGLPNDRFSAERPEGSISTLTIQRTEQRDSAMYRCASSRNRHEQFFGPGTRLTVL.

The rearrangement uses TRBV5-5 and TRBJ1-2, with D unclear. The CDR3 consists of 16 residues. Between the trimmed V and J ends, which lost 0 bases and 7 bases, there was a span of 19 bases. CDR1 is SGHKS, CDR2 YYEKEE, per germline (reference sequence). CDR3 amino acids: CASSLAAYEGVGGYTF. In nucleotides, the CDR3 is TGTGCCAGCAGCTTGGCCGCCTACGAGGGAGTTGGTGGCTACACCTTC. Filled out from reference TRBV5-5 and TRBJ1-2, the complete variable domain reads DAGVTQSPTHLIKTRGQQVTLRCSPISGHKSVSWYQQVLGQGPQFIFQYYEKEERGRGNFPDRFSARQFPNYSSELNVNALLLGDSALYLCASSLAAYEGVGGYTFGSGTRLTVV.

The J gene is TRBJ1-2, the V gene TRBV18, with D unclear. This CDR3 is built from 13 residues. The V end was cut by 6 bases, the J end by 8 bases, with 16 bases between. CDR1 and CDR2 (germline): KGHSH, LQKENI. Here the CDR3 reads CASSSGAMRGYTF. In DNA form, the CDR3 reads TGTGCCAGCTCCTCAGGAGCCATGAGAGGCTACACCTTC.

The chain has TRBV5-1 and TRBJ1-2; 7 bases align to TRBD1. The CDR3 extends over 14 amino acids. With V trimmed by 4 bases and J by 5 bases, 8 bases remained unmatched. Looked up from germline, CDR1 is SGHRS and CDR2 is YFSETQ. Here the CDR3 reads CASSQTGTDYGYTF. CDR3 DNA: TGCGCCAGCAGCCAGACGGGGACAGATTATGGCTACACCTTC.

This chain joins TRBV7-6 and TRBJ1-1, with D hard to call. V was trimmed by 1 base and J by 0 bases, leaving 6 bases between them. Germline CDR1 and CDR2: SGHVS and FNYEAQ. The CDR3 covers 14 residues. The CDR3 region is CASSLGQLNTEAFF. The DNA for the CDR3 is TGTGCCAGCAGCTTAGGACAACTGAACACTGAAGCTTTCTTT.

The chain couples TRBV7-9 to TRBJ1-1, with 10 bases that match TRBD1. Germline trimming cut 5 bases from V and 3 bases from J; bases unmatched to any gene: 9. The CDR3 is made up of 16 amino acids. CDR1 SEHNR and CDR2 FQNEAQ come from the germline V gene (reference sequence). The CDR3 DNA sequence: TGTGCCAGCAGCCCCAGGACAGGGGGTGTCGACACTGAAGCTTTCTTT. It yields the protein CASSPRTGGVDTEAFF.

This chain connects TRBV7-2 to TRBJ2-7; 7 nucleotides line up with TRBD1. V lost 4 bases, J lost 2 bases, and 5 bases stayed unmatched. The CDR3 is 14 residues long. The germline gives CDR1 SGHTA, CDR2 FQGNSA. CDR3 sequence (DNA): TGTGCCAGCAGCTCGGGGACAGCTACCTACGAGCAGTACTTC. It translates to CASSSGTATYEQYF.

The genes are TRBV2 and TRBJ2-7; weak D call: TRBD2 (5 bases). The CDR3 length is 11 residues. CDR1 and CDR2 from the germline V gene are SNHLY and FYNNEI. Trimming took 6 bases from V and 4 from J, leaving 7 bases between them. CDR3 nucleotides: TGTGCCAGCAGGGCGGGTTACGAGCAGTACTTC. It encodes CASRAGYEQYF.

The V call is TRBV2, the J call TRBJ2-2; 9 bases fit TRBD1. The CDR3 consists of 15 residues. V lost 1 base, J lost 5 bases, and 2 bases stayed unmatched. Looked up from germline, CDR1 is SNHLY and CDR2 is FYNNEI. The DNA of the CDR3 is TGTGCCAGCAGTGAAGAGACAGGGGGGACCGGGGAGCTGTTTTTT. Amino acid sequence: CASSEETGGTGELFF.

The chain combines TRBV7-9 with TRBJ1-1; D gene ambiguous. V lost 3 bases and J 0 bases, leaving 11 bases between the germline ends. CDR1 and CDR2 (germline): SEHNR, FQNEAQ (reference sequence). This CDR3 region has 15 residues. Here the CDR3 reads CASSFFSGLNTEAFF. The DNA for the CDR3 is TGTGCCAGCAGCTTTTTTAGCGGTTTGAACACTGAAGCTTTCTTT.